A single sample is the source of the 6 T cell receptor beta chains below, sequenced in a study of control samples from healthy donors and cancer patients. Sequencing was performed with immunoSEQ multiplex PCR; in TCRdb, only in-frame clones are kept and a portion is missing. The repertoire includes some 140,000 clones, about nine tenths of them detected once, and approximately 9.4% sits in the top ten. Sequencing was done on a sample of blood. These receptors all stem from a woman in her 30s in good health.

This chain uses TRBV5-4 with TRBJ2-3; no definite D call. V was trimmed by 1 base and J by 2 bases, leaving 11 bases between them. Germline values: CDR1 SGHNT, CDR2 YYREEE (reference sequence). The CDR3 totals 15 residues. The DNA for the CDR3 is TGTGCCAGCAGCTTGACGGCTATCATCACAGATACGCAGTATTTT. It translates to CASSLTAIITDTQYF. The full variable domain, completed using reference TRBV5-4 and TRBJ2-3, is ETGVTQSPTHLIKTRGQQVTLRCSSQSGHNTVSWYQQALGQGPQFIFQYYREEENGRGNFPPRFSGLQFPNYSSELNVNALELDDSALYLCASSLTAIITDTQYFGPGTRLTVL.

The rearrangement joins TRBV6-4 to TRBJ1-3; D is unresolved. The ends were cut back, 2 bases at V and 3 bases at J, with 14 bases in the middle. The CDR3 runs 16 residues. CDR1 is MRHNA, CDR2 SNTAGT, per germline. CDR3 region: CASSDISGSRGNTIYF. The CDR3 DNA sequence: TGTGCCAGCAGTGACATTTCCGGCAGTCGTGGAAACACCATATATTTT.

The rearrangement links TRBV10-1 to TRBJ2-3; D is undetermined. Per the germline V gene, CDR1 is WNHNN and CDR2 is SYGVQD (reference sequence). The CDR3 is 16 residues long. Deletions cut 4 bases from V and 1 base from J, with 15 bases between. The CDR3 sequence: CASSAHSPGGTDTQYF. The CDR3 DNA is TGCGCCAGCAGTGCCCACAGTCCGGGTGGCACAGATACGCAGTATTTT.

This clone has a single count. The rearrangement links TRBV30 to TRBJ2-5; 11 bases match TRBD1. The CDR3 totals 14 residues. Germline V gene lookup returns CDR1 GTSNPN and CDR2 SVGIG (reference sequence). The junction had 5 bases not matched to a gene; V was cut back by 4 bases and J by 4 bases. As DNA, the CDR3 is TGTGCCTGGAATGGACAGGGGGCGGGAGAGACCCAGTACTTC. It codes for CAWNGQGAGETQYF.

V usage is TRBV21-1 and J usage is TRBJ2-1; the table gives TRBD2 as D, unverified against the DNA. TRBV21-1 is reported as a pseudogene. The CDR3 totals 17 residues. In nucleotides, the CDR3 is TGTGCCAGCAGCAAAGCGCGTGGGGGGTTAGGTGACAATGAGCAGTTCTTC. Translating gives CASSKARGGLGDNEQFF.

The chain combines TRBV6-1 with TRBJ2-1; D gene uncertain. The germline V gene encodes CDR1 MNHNS and CDR2 SASEGT. The CDR3 extends over 16 amino acids. Trimming cost V 2 bases and J 0 bases, with 11 bases left between them. The CDR3 DNA follows: TGTGCCAGCAGTGAATTTGGCGGCCTCTCCTACAATGAGCAGTTCTTC. Protein product: CASSEFGGLSYNEQFF.